Presented here are 18 T cell receptor beta chains from one specimen sequenced in a study of monozygotic twins with cystic fibrosis. Generated by immunoSEQ multiplex PCR, the TCRdb table keeps only in-frame clones and is missing some. This sample carries around 36,000 clones, approximately 65% of them seen once, and the ten largest clones take roughly 0.72%. Specimen: blood. These receptor sequences come from a girl aged 10-17 years with cystic fibrosis.

V and J are TRBV7-2 and TRBJ2-3; 11 bases match TRBD1. With V trimmed by 4 bases and J by 5 bases, 2 bases remained unmatched. There are 14 residues in the CDR3. Germline CDR1 reads SGHTA; CDR2 reads FQGNSA. Here the CDR3 DNA reads TGTGCCAGCAGCTCCGGGACAGGGGGAGATACGCAGTATTTT. As protein: CASSSGTGGDTQYF. Full variable domain (rest looked up from reference TRBV7-2 and TRBJ2-3): GAGVSQSPSNKVTEKGKDVELRCDPISGHTALYWYRQSLGQGLEFLIYFQGNSAPDKSGLPSDRFSAERTGGSVSTLTIQRTQQEDSAVYLCASSSGTGGDTQYFGPGTRLTVL.

This chain connects TRBV7-2 to TRBJ2-6; D may be TRBD2 (7 bases). The CDR3 loop spans 18 amino acids. CDR1 and CDR2 from the germline V gene are SGHTA and FQGNSA. Deletions cut 5 bases from V and 2 bases from J, with 19 bases between. CDR3 DNA: TGTGCCAGCAGCACCCCCGGGGGGCCAGGCGCTGGGGCCAACGTCCTGACTTTC. Translation gives CASSTPGGPGAGANVLTF.

This chain connects TRBV28 to TRBJ2-3; 8 nucleotides line up with TRBD2. The CDR3 is 18 residues long. Trimming took 2 bases from V and 2 from J; bases not matched to a gene: 12. The germline gives CDR1 MDHEN, CDR2 SYDVKM. The CDR3 nucleotides are TGTGCCAGCAGTTTAGTCCTCGGGAGGGGATGGTTCACAGATACGCAGTATTTT. As protein: CASSLVLGRGWFTDTQYF. Filled out from reference TRBV28 and TRBJ2-3, the complete variable domain reads DVKVTQSSRYLVKRTGEKVFLECVQDMDHENMFWYRQDPGLGLRLIYFSYDVKMKEKGDIPEGYSVSREKKERFSLILESASTNQTSMYLCASSLVLGRGWFTDTQYFGPGTRLTVL.

A note on this clone: A read error may account for a junction end that differs from germline. The chain is built from TRBV9 and TRBJ2-5; 9 bases map to TRBD2. The germline gives CDR1 SGDLS, CDR2 YYNGEE. The CDR3 sequence is 16 residues long. DNA of the CDR3: TGTGCCCGCAGCCAGGCAGGGCGGGGGGGGATAGAGACCCAGTACTTC. It translates to CARSQAGRGGIETQYF.

This chain uses TRBV13 with TRBJ2-5; 9 bases are a match to TRBD2. The length of the CDR3 is 14 residues. V was clipped by 2 bases and J by 3 bases; unmatched bases: 1. Germline-derived CDR1 and CDR2 are PRHDT and FYEKMQ (reference sequence). As DNA, the CDR3 is TGTGCCAGCAGCTTAAGCGGGAGGAAAGAGACCCAGTACTTC. This codes for CASSLSGRKETQYF.

This clone was seen only a few times. This chain uses TRBV2 with TRBJ1-5, with D possibly matching TRBD1 (5 bases). V was trimmed by 4 bases and J by 5 bases, leaving 12 bases between them. The germline V gene has CDR1 SNHLY and CDR2 FYNNEI. The CDR3 contains 14 residues. CDR3 in amino acids: CASSAAGLDQPQHF. DNA of the CDR3: TGTGCCAGCAGTGCAGCAGGGTTGGATCAGCCCCAGCATTTT.

This chain uses TRBV29-1 with TRBJ2-7; D might be TRBD2 (5 bases). CDR3 length: 13 residues. Germline assignment: CDR1 SQVTM and CDR2 ANQGSEA. V dropped 0 bases and J dropped 1 base, with 7 bases sitting between them. CDR3: CSVEDPGSYEQYF. The CDR3 bases are TGCAGCGTTGAAGATCCGGGGTCCTACGAGCAGTACTTC.

V is TRBV5-6 and J is TRBJ2-7; D is unresolved. This CDR3 has 14 amino acids. CDR1 is SGHDT and CDR2 is YYEEEE in the germline V gene. Trimming shortened V by 2 bases and J by 0 bases, and 9 bases separated the two germline ends. Here the CDR3 DNA reads TGTGCCAGCAGCTTAACTGGTAGCTCCTACGAGCAGTACGTC. Residues: CASSLTGSSYEQYV.

This clone came up once. J is TRBJ1-2 and V is TRBV2; tentatively, D is TRBD1 (6 bases). V was clipped by 7 bases and J by 5 bases, with 11 bases between them. The CDR3 extends over 12 amino acids. CDR1 SNHLY and CDR2 FYNNEI come from the germline V gene. CDR3 sequence: CASNRDTYGYTF. The CDR3 region has the DNA TGTGCCAGCAATAGGGACACGTATGGCTACACCTTC. Complete variable domain (other parts from reference TRBV2 and TRBJ1-2): EPEVTQTPSHQVTQMGQEVILRCVPISNHLYFYWYRQILGQKVEFLVSFYNNEISEKSEIFDDQFSVERPDGSNFTLKIRSTKLEDSAMYFCASNRDTYGYTFGSGTRLTVV.

The DNA for the CDR3 is TGTGCCAGCAGCGCCCGGGGTACCGGGGAGCTGTTTTTT. This codes for CASSARGTGELFF. The rearrangement uses TRBV9 and TRBJ2-2; D perhaps matches TRBD2 (5 bases). V lost 3 bases and J lost 5, with 8 bases in between. CDR1 is SGDLS, CDR2 YYNGEE, per germline. The CDR3 has 13 amino acids. Variable domain in full (rest from reference TRBV9 and TRBJ2-2): DSGVTQTPKHLITATGQRVTLRCSPRSGDLSVYWYQQSLDQGLQFLIQYYNGEERAKGNILERFSAQQFPDLHSELNLSSLELGDSALYFCASSARGTGELFFGEGSRLTVL.

There are a few counts of this clone. The rearrangement uses TRBV19 and TRBJ2-3, with unresolved D. V was cut by 1 base and J by 3 bases, with 14 bases left in between. The CDR3 loop spans 16 amino acids. Per germline, CDR1 LNHDA and CDR2 SQIVND (reference sequence). CDR3 in DNA: TGTGCCAGTAGTATAGGGGATTTGTACTATACAGATACGCAGTATTTT. Translating it yields CASSIGDLYYTDTQYF.

The chain combines TRBV9 with TRBJ1-3, with D tentatively TRBD1 (6 bases). The V and J ends lost 3 bases and 0 bases respectively, with 10 bases between them. Per the germline V gene, CDR1 is SGDLS and CDR2 is YYNGEE. This CDR3 has 15 amino acids. The CDR3 region is CASSGGGISGNTIYF. CDR3 nucleotides: TGTGCCAGCAGCGGAGGGGGGATCTCTGGAAACACCATATATTTT.

The V and J genes are TRBV5-5 and TRBJ1-1; D remains ambiguous. The V and J ends lost 4 bases and 3 bases respectively, with 10 bases between them. The length of the CDR3 is 13 residues. Germline loops: CDR1 SGHKS, CDR2 YYEKEE (reference sequence). CDR3 DNA: TGTGCCAGCAGCCCTTCCGGGGACACTGAAGCTTTCTTT. Translating gives CASSPSGDTEAFF. The full variable domain, in which reference TRBV5-5 and TRBJ1-1 provide the parts outside the CDR3, is DAGVTQSPTHLIKTRGQQVTLRCSPISGHKSVSWYQQVLGQGPQFIFQYYEKEERGRGNFPDRFSARQFPNYSSELNVNALLLGDSALYLCASSPSGDTEAFFGQGTRLTVV.

CDR3 DNA: TGTGCCACCAGCAGCTCGCCAATGCTAGCGGGAGCTGAGACCCAGTACTTC. Translated, it gives CATSSSPMLAGAETQYF. The rearrangement uses TRBV15 and TRBJ2-5; 10 nucleotides line up with TRBD2. The CDR3 is 17 amino acids. The V gene's germline CDR1 is LNHNV and CDR2 YYDKDF (reference sequence). Losses at the gene ends were 3 bases for V and 5 bases for J; bases not matched to a gene: 12.

This clone was picked up a small number of times. J is TRBJ1-2 and V is TRBV28; 10 positions agree with TRBD1. The junction had 3 bases not matched to a gene; V was cut back by 8 bases and J by 6 bases. The CDR3 spans 12 residues. The V gene's germline CDR1 is MDHEN and CDR2 SYDVKM. In nucleotides, the CDR3 is TGTGCCAGCCAGGGGACAGGGGATGGCTACACCTTC. As protein: CASQGTGDGYTF.

V gene TRBV19 combines with J gene TRBJ1-1; no reliable D call. CDR1 is LNHDA, CDR2 SQIVND, per germline (reference sequence). Trimming pared 3 bases from V and 2 bases from J, leaving 4 bases between. The CDR3 is made up of 12 amino acids. CDR3 in amino acids: CASSIGNTEAFF. CDR3 in DNA: TGTGCCAGTAGTATCGGCAACACTGAAGCTTTCTTT. Drawing the rest from reference TRBV19 and TRBJ1-1, the complete variable domain is DGGITQSPKYLFRKEGQNVTLSCEQNLNHDAMYWYRQDPGQGLRLIYYSQIVNDFQKGDIAEGYSVSREKKESFPLTVTSAQKNPTAFYLCASSIGNTEAFFGQGTRLTVV.

This clone was counted a few times. The CDR3 sequence: CASSYRAGDTGELFF. CDR3 sequence (DNA): TGTGCCAGCAGCTACAGGGCGGGTGACACCGGGGAGCTGTTTTTT. V and J are TRBV5-5 and TRBJ2-2; D may be TRBD1 (6 bases). Germline V gives CDR1 SGHKS, CDR2 YYEKEE (reference sequence). The CDR3 loop spans 15 amino acids. V dropped 3 bases and J dropped 3 bases, with 12 bases sitting between them.

V usage is TRBV5-1 and J usage is TRBJ2-3, with 11 bases identical to TRBD2. V shed 8 bases and J 0 bases; nucleotides not matched to a gene: 2. CDR1 and CDR2 from the germline V gene are SGHRS and YFSETQ. The CDR3 runs to 14 residues. The CDR3 DNA sequence: TGCGCCAGTACTAGCGGGAGCAGCACAGATACGCAGTATTTT. Protein sequence: CASTSGSSTDTQYF.